A selection of T cell receptor beta chains follows, all from one sample in a study of blood T cell repertoires in COVID-19. Only in-frame clones appear in the TCRdb table, and some are missing; sequencing was by immunoSEQ multiplex PCR. The sample records 330,000 or so clones, over 75% being singletons. Specimen: PBMCs or T cells enriched from blood (not recorded which). These receptors all come from a young woman who had recovered from COVID-19. The CDR3 runs from the conserved cysteine through the conserved F or W.

TRBJ1-2,TRBV3-1/TRBV3-2,CASSRDSYGYTF
TRBJ2-1,TRBV5-1,CASSLRDIGDEQFF
TRBJ2-5,TRBV21-1,CASGSPTSGIYQETQYF
TRBJ2-6,TRBV10-1,CASTRQGARHSGANVLTF
TRBJ1-1,TRBV2,CASRGDLNTEAFF
TRBJ1-6,TRBV7-9,CASSPIQFGSPLHF
TRBJ1-2,TRBV11-2,CASSRGNYGYTF
TRBJ2-7,TRBV4-1,CASSQVPRLISQQYF
TRBJ2-3,TRBV6-5,CASSYFASTDTQYF
TRBJ1-6,TRBV3-1/TRBV3-2,CASSLGQGDSPLHF
TRBJ1-5,TRBV7-9,CASSLAPPGQASNQPQHF
TRBJ1-6,TRBV11-2,CASSLTGANSPLHF
TRBJ2-7,TRBV19,CASSFGLDSYEQYF
TRBJ2-5,TRBV19,CASSRTGSGETQYF
TRBJ2-7,TRBV3-1/TRBV3-2,CASSNRAYEQYF
TRBJ1-2,TRBV12-2,CASRSPGQGGGYTF
TRBJ2-7,TRBV5-4,CASSLGSGELYEQYF
TRBJ2-5,TRBV19,CASSIGHYQETQYF
TRBJ2-3,TRBV7-9,CASSSFSGGSTDTQYF
TRBJ1-2,TRBV28,CASSLSRGRDYGYTF
TRBJ2-7,TRBV7-8,CASSLVAPGEQYF
TRBJ2-1,TRBV7-9,CASSARDREYNEQFF
TRBJ1-2,TRBV5-1,CASRLAGTGTNYGYTF
TRBJ2-5,TRBV2,CASISGTGGIETQYF
TRBJ2-7,TRBV20-1,CSASQGDRGLRYF
TRBJ2-1,TRBV7-3,CASSLDRGTYNEQFF
TRBJ1-1,TRBV27,CASTPGLPNTEAFF
TRBJ2-1,TRBV7-6,CASSLGIPPREQFF
TRBJ2-1,TRBV6-2/TRBV6-3,CASSMGTSAHSYNEQFF
TRBJ1-2,TRBV9,CASSVTGGDYGYTF
TRBJ1-2,TRBV4-1,CASSQVWQGTNYGYTF
TRBJ2-7,TRBV6-5,CASNSPRDWGEQYF
TRBJ2-1,TRBV7-9,CASGTGKRQFF
TRBJ2-1,TRBV4-2,CASSQVRGGGARGEQFF
TRBJ1-1,TRBV19,CASSRPGQVMNTEAFF
TRBJ1-2,TRBV10-2,CASSEGTGGYDGYTF
TRBJ2-3,TRBV3-1/TRBV3-2,CASSQRGTDTQYF
TRBJ2-1,TRBV5-1,CASSHREGSYNEQFF
TRBJ2-2,TRBV7-6,CASSPYNSGGDTGELFF
TRBJ1-2,TRBV27,CASSFFGQGGYTF
TRBJ2-7,TRBV9,CASSGPGQKHEQYF
TRBJ1-1,TRBV11-2,CASSSNMNTEAFF
TRBJ1-2,TRBV15,CATSRDLTGYGYTF
TRBJ2-3,TRBV11-3,CASSPSGSTDTQYF
TRBJ1-1,TRBV6-5,CASSYTGDTEAFF